The T cell receptor (beta chain) described here comes from a study of blood T cell repertoires in COVID-19. Study in general: Whether acute or convalescent, the COVID-19 samples came from the United States, Italy and Spain.

Authors' methods: By means of reference gene primer amplification, nucleated cell counts were estimated. Profiling relied on immunoSEQ multiplex PCR, and the TCRdb table lists in-frame clones only, not all of them. That table gives V, J and clone size, and the DNA gave D and trimming. The top ten clones hold about 3.1% of a sample with some 220,000 clones, roughly nine tenths of them seen once. Germline V lookup: CDR1 MNHEY, CDR2 SVGAGI. This CDR3 has 14 amino acids. The V gene end was trimmed by 6 bases and the J gene end by 10 bases; junction bases not matched to a gene: 4. This clonotype was sampled from a woman between 45 and 65 years old in a cohort exposed to, infected with or recovered from COVID-19 (not recorded which). The chain combines TRBV6-5 with TRBJ1-6; 12 positions agree with TRBD1. The sample taken for sequencing was PBMCs or T cells enriched from blood (not recorded which). The CDR3 nucleotides are TGTGCCAGCAGGATGGGACAGGGGGCATCACCCCTCCACTTT. It is translated as CASRMGQGASPLHF.